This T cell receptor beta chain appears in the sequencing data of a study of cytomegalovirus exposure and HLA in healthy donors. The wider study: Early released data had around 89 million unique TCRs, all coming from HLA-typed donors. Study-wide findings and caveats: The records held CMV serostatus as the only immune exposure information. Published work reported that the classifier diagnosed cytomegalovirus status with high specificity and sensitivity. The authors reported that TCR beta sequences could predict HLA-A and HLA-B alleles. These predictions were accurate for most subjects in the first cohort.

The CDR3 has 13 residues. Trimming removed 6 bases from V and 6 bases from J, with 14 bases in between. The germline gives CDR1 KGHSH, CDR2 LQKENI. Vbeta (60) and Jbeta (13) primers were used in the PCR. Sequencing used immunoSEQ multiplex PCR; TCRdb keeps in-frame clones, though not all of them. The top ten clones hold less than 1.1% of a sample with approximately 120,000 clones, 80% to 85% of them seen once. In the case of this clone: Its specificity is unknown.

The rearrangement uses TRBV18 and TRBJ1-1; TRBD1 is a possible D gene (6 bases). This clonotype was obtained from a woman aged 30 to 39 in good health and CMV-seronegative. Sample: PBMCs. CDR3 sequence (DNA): TGTGCCAGCTCGACAGGAACGGACCCTGAAGCTTTCTTT. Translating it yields CASSTGTDPEAFF.